The entry below describes one TCR beta chain. The sample is drawn from a study of blood T cell repertoires in COVID-19. Study-wide context: Italy, Spain and the United States were the sources of the convalescent and acute COVID-19 samples. In each case, the material was cDNA or gDNA derived from T cells, B-cell-depleted T cells, or PBMCs.

The age range of participants was 18 to 89 years, with residence in about 25 US areas. Two consecutive negative NP/OP PCR tests, clearance, or resolved symptoms defined Cohort 3 recovery. Measured with immunoSEQ multiplex PCR; TCRdb has only the in-frame clones, and not every one. The table records 150,000 or so clones, about three quarters of them present only once. In germline, CDR1 is SNHLY, CDR2 FYNNEI. Trimming shortened V by 7 bases and J by 6 bases, and 16 bases separated the two germline ends. The CDR3 contains 14 residues. The clonotype originates from a woman between 45 and 65 years old who had recovered from COVID-19. The specimen was PBMCs or T cells enriched from blood (not recorded which). The chain links TRBV2 to TRBJ1-5; a possible D gene is TRBD1 (6 bases). The DNA for the CDR3 is TGTGCCAGCACGTGGACAGACGTCGGTCAGCCCCAGCATTTT. It specifies CASTWTDVGQPQHF. The full variable domain, its missing parts supplied by reference TRBV2 and TRBJ1-5, is EPEVTQTPSHQVTQMGQEVILRCVPISNHLYFYWYRQILGQKVEFLVSFYNNEISEKSEIFDDQFSVERPDGSNFTLKIRSTKLEDSAMYFCASTWTDVGQPQHFGDGTRLSIL.